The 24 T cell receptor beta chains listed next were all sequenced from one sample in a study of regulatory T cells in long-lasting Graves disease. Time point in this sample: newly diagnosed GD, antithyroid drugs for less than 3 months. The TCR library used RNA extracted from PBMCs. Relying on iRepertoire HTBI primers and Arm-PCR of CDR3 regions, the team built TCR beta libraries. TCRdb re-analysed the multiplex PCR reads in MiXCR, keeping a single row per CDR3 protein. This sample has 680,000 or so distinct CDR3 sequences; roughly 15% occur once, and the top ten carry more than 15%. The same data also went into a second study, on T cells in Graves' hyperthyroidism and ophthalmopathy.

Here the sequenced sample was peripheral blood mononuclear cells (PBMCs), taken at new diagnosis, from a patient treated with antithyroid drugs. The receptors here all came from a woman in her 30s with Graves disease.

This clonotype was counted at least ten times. CDR3 in amino acids: CASSLTGEGQPQHF. In DNA form, the CDR3 reads TGTGCCAGTAGCCTGACAGGGGAAGGTCAGCCCCAGCATTTT. The chain combines TRBV19 with TRBJ1-5, with 8 positions matching TRBD1. Germline CDR1 reads LNHDA; CDR2 reads SQIVND (reference sequence). V gave up 6 bases and J gave up 6 bases; unmatched junction bases: 7. The CDR3 consists of 14 residues.

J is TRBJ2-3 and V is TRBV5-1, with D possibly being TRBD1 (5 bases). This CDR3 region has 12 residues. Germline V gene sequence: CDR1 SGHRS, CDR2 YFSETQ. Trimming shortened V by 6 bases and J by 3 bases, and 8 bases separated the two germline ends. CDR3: CASKQGTDTQYF. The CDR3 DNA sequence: TGCGCCAGCAAGCAGGGAACAGATACGCAGTATTTT.

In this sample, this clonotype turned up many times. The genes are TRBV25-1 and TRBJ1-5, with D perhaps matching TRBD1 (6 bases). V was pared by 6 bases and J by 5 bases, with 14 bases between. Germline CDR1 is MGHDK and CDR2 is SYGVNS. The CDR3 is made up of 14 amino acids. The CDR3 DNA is TGTGCCAGCAGGGGCGGGGGCGTGGATCAGCCCCAGCATTTT. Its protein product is CASRGGGVDQPQHF.

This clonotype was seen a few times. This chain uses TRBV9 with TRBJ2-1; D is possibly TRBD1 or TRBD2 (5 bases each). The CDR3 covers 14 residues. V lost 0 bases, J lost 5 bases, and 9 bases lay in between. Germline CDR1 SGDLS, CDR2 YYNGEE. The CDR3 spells CASSVAGHNNEQFF. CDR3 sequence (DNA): TGTGCCAGCAGCGTAGCGGGGCACAACAATGAGCAGTTCTTC. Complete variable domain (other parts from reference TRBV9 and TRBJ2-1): DSGVTQTPKHLITATGQRVTLRCSPRSGDLSVYWYQQSLDQGLQFLIQYYNGEERAKGNILERFSAQQFPDLHSELNLSSLELGDSALYFCASSVAGHNNEQFFGPGTRLTVL.

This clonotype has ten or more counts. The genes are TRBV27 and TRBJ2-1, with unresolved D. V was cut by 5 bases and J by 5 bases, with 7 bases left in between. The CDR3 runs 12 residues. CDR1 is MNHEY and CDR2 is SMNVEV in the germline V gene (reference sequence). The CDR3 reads CASSQEDNEQFF. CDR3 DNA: TGTGCCAGCAGTCAAGAGGACAATGAGCAGTTCTTC.

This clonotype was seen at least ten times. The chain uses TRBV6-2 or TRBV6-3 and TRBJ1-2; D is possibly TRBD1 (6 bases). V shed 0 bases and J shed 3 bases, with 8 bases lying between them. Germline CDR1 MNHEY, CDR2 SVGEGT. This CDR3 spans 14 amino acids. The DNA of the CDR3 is TGTGCCAGCAGTTACTCTTCAGGGGACTATGGCTACACCTTC. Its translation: CASSYSSGDYGYTF.

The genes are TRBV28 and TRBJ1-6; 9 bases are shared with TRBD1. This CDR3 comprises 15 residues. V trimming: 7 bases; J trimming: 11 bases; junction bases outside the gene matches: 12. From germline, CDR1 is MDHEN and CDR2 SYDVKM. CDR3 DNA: TGTGCCAGCACTCACCGGGACAGGGTATTGACACCCCTCCACTTT. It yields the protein CASTHRDRVLTPLHF.

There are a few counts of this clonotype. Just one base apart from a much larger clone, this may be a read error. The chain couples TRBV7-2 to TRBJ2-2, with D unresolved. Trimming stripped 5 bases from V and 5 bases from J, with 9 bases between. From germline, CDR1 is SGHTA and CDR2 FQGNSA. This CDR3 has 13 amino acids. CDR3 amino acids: CASSNGRTGELFF. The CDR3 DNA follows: TGTGCCAGCAGCAATGGAAGGACCGGGGAGCTGTTTTTT.

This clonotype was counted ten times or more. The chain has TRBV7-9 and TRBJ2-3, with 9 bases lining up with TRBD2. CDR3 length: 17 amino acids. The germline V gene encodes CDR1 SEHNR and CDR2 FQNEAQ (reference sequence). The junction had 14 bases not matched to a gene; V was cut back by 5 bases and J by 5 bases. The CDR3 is CASSPPPAGGPQDTQYF. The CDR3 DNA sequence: TGTGCCAGCAGCCCGCCCCCCGCGGGAGGGCCTCAAGATACGCAGTATTTT. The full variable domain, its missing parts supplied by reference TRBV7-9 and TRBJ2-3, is DTGVSQNPRHKITKRGQNVTFRCDPISEHNRLYWYRQTLGQGPEFLTYFQNEAQLEKSRLLSDRFSAERPKGSFSTLEIQRTEQGDSAMYLCASSPPPAGGPQDTQYFGPGTRLTVL.

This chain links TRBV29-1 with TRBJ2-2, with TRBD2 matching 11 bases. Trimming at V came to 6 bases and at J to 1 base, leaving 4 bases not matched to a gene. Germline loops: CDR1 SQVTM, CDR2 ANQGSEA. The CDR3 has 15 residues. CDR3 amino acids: CSVRGLAGNTGELFF. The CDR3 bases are TGCAGCGTACGCGGACTAGCGGGGAACACCGGGGAGCTGTTTTTT.

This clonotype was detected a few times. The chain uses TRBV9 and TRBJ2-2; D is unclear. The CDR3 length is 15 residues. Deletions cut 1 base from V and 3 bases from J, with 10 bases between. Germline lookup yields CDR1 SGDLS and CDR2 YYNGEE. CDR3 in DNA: TGTGCCAGCAGCGTAAGCCCCCTCTACACCGGGGAGCTGTTTTTT. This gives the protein CASSVSPLYTGELFF.

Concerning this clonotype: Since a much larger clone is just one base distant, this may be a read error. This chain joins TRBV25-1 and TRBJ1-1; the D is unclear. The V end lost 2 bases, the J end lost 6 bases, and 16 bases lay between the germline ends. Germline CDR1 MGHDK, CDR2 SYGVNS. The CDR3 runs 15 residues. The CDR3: CASSERRGGLSEAFF. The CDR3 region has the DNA TGTGCCAGCAGTGAACGACGGGGAGGTCTGTCTGAAGCTTTCTTT.

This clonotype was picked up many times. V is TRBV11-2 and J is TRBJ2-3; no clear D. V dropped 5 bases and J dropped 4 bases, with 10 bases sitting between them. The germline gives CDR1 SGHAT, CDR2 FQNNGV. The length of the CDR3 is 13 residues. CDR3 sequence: CASSPRFSDTQYF. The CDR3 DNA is TGTGCCAGCAGCCCCAGATTTTCAGATACGCAGTATTTT.

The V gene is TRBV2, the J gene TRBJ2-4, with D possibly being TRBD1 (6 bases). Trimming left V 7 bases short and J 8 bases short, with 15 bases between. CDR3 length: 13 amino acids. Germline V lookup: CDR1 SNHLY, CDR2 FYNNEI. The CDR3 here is CASTTEGVHIQYF. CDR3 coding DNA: TGTGCCAGCACCACAGAGGGGGTGCACATTCAGTACTTC.

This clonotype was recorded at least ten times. In nucleotides, the CDR3 is TGTGCCAGCAGCTTAGAACGCGGGAGAGGCTACAATGAGCAGTTCTTC. This sequence encodes CASSLERGRGYNEQFF. The chain has TRBV7-2 and TRBJ2-1; 7 nucleotides align to TRBD2. Germline V gene lookup returns CDR1 SGHTA and CDR2 FQGNSA. This CDR3 has 16 amino acids. Unmatched junction bases numbered 6, after V lost 1 base and J lost 3 bases.

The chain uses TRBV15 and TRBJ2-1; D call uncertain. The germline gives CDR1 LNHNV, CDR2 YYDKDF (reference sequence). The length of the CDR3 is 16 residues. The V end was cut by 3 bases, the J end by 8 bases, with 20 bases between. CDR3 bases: TGTGCCACCAGCAGCATGGCAGTTTTTGGTATGGATGAGCAGTTCTTC. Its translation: CATSSMAVFGMDEQFF.

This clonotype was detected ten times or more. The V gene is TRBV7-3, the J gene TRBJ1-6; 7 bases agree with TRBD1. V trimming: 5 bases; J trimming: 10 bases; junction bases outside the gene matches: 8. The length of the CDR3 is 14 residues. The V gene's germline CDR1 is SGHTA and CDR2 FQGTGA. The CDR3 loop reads CASSPSQGVSPLHF. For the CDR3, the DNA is TGTGCCAGCAGCCCCAGTCAGGGGGTGTCACCCCTCCACTTT.

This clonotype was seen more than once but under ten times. In DNA, the CDR3 is TGTGCCAGCAGCTTAGGGGTTGTTGGTGGCCGAAGCACCGGGGAGCTGTTTTTT. Its protein is CASSLGVVGGRSTGELFF. The J gene is TRBJ2-2, the V gene TRBV11-3; no definite D call. There are 18 residues in the CDR3. V dropped 1 base and J dropped 4 bases, with 19 bases sitting between them. The germline V gene encodes CDR1 SGHNT and CDR2 YENEEA.

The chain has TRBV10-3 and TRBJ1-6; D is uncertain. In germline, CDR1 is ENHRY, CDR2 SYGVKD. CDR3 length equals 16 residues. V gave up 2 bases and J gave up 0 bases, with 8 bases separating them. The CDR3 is CAISERESSYNSPLHF. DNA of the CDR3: TGTGCCATCAGTGAGAGGGAGAGCTCCTATAATTCACCCCTCCACTTT.

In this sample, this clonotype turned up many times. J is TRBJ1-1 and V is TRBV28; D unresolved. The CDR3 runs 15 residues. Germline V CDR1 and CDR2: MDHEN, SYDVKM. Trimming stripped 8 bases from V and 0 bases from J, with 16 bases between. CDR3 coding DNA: TGTGCCAGCCGTCTTATACAGCCTATGAACACTGAAGCTTTCTTT. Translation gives CASRLIQPMNTEAFF.

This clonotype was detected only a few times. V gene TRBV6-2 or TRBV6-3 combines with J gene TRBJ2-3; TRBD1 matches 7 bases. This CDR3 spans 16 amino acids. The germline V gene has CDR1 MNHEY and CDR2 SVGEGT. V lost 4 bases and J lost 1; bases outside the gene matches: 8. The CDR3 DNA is TGTGCCAGCAGTTCGCCGGGACAGAAGGGCACAGATACGCAGTATTTT. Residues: CASSSPGQKGTDTQYF.

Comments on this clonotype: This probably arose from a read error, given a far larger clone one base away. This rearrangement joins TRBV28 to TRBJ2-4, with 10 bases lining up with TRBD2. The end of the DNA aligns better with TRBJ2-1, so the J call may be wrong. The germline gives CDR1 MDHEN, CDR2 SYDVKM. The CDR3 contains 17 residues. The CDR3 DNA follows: TGTGCCAGCAGTGGCTATCCCTCTAGCGGGAGTCGAGATGAGCAGTTCTTC. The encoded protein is CASSGYPSSGSRDEQFF.

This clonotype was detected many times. The CDR3 here is CASSLDPGTWANTGELFF. Here the CDR3 DNA reads TGTGCCAGCAGCTTAGATCCCGGGACGTGGGCGAACACCGGGGAGCTGTTTTTT. The chain combines TRBV11-3 with TRBJ2-2; either TRBD1 or TRBD2 may supply D (5 bases each). The CDR3 length is 18 residues. Germline CDR1 and CDR2: SGHNT and YENEEA. V was cut by 0 bases and J by 0 bases, with 14 bases left in between.

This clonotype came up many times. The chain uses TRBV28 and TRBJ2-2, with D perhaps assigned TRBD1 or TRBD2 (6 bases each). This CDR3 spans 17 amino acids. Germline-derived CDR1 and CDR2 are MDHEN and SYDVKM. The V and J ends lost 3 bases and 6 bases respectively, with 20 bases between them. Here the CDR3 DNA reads TGTGCCAGCAGTTTGTCCCCCGGTGGGGGGCGCCCCGGGGAGCTGTTTTTT. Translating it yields CASSLSPGGGRPGELFF.